This T cell receptor (beta chain) was recovered during a study of blood T cells in healthy people across ages. As for the study in general: Template switching caught about one barcoded beta molecule for each two T cells.

Concerning this clonotype itself: Its target is not known.

Primers used in a second PCR of roughly 6 to 11 cycles were a sample-barcoded 5' primer and a J-beta primer mix. From the 5' RACE reads, TCRdb called clonotypes with MiXCR, one entry per CDR3 protein. Of some 1.4 million distinct CDR3 sequences listed, roughly 45% are singletons. Findings of the study overall: Long-lived and aged donors differed, with more naive CD4+ cells and higher diversity in the long-lived. Because donor CMV status was unknown, expanded clonotype changes were possibly confounded.

This CDR3 comprises 14 residues. With 0 bases removed from V and 2 bases from J, the gap between germline ends came to 11 bases. CDR1 DFQATT and CDR2 SNEGSKA come from the germline V gene (reference sequence). The rearrangement uses TRBV20-1 and TRBJ2-7, with D possibly matching TRBD1 (5 bases). Material: blood. The origin of this receptor is a young woman in good health. CDR3 nucleotides: TGCAGTGCTAGAGATTGGCAGGGAACCTACGAGCAGTACTTC. Translated: CSARDWQGTYEQYF.